This T cell receptor (beta chain) originates from a study of vaccination effects on CD4 cells after COVID-19. The table came from immunoSEQ multiplex PCR; TCRdb's copy has only in-frame clones and leaves some out. Among more than 35,000 clones listed, under 80% were seen once. Antigen-specific CD4+ T cells were expanded (with viral peptide pools) by the ViraFEST assay ahead of sequencing. Cells that had been cultured for roughly ten days were the source of isolated CD4+ T cells. Documented for the person is a PCR-confirmed SARS-CoV-2 infection occurring between March and December 2020. Wells containing two million PBMC each were cultured with approximately 9.7 IU/ml IL-2 and about 10 ug/ml peptides. This clone was seen a handful of times. Its matching antigen is unknown. CDR3 length: 16 amino acids. V gave up 0 bases and J gave up 1 base, with 12 bases separating them. CDR1 is SGHAT and CDR2 is FQDESV in the germline V gene (reference sequence).

The chain joins TRBV11-1 to TRBJ1-1; D gene ambiguous. This receptor was identified in a human donor who had a prior SARS-CoV-2 infection. Sample: CD4+ T cells from PBMCs cultured with a peptide pool, taken before COVID-19 vaccination. CDR3 in amino acids: CASSLASGIWNTEAFF. The CDR3 bases are TGTGCCAGCAGCTTAGCGTCGGGGATATGGAACACTGAAGCTTTCTTT.